This T cell receptor beta chain derives from a study of shared clonotypes between healthy human individuals. The study, taken as a whole, reports: For naive CD4 cells, around 5.1% of clonotypes were shared across a handful of donors. Incompleteness in sorted-subset sequencing, despite large depth, was shown by rarefaction.

Comment on this clone: Antigen: not known.

V was pared by 3 bases and J by 7 bases, with 4 bases between. Germline values: CDR1 MDHEN, CDR2 SYDVKM. This CDR3 region has 11 residues. Several immunoSEQ plates held equal portions of the genomic DNA taken from each subset. Template for every sorted-subset replicate PCR totaled around 200 ng DNA, around 32,000 T cell genomes. Libraries were prepared by immunoSEQ multiplex PCR; TCRdb keeps only in-frame clonotypes and omits some of them. The table shows nearly 750,000 clones, with approximately 72% occurring only once. Input material: memory CD4+ T cells sorted from blood. Subset defined: CD45RA-negative fraction. The rearrangement joins TRBV28 to TRBJ2-1; D is uncertain. This receptor was obtained from a woman aged 25 to 39 in good health. The DNA of the CDR3 is TGTGCCAGCAGTTTCGAGAATGAGCAGTTCTTC. Its protein is CASSFENEQFF.